The 11 T cell receptor beta chains below all came from one sample that was sequenced in a study of cytomegalovirus exposure and HLA in healthy donors. It was with 60 Vbeta and 13 Jbeta primers that the PCR ran. Produced via immunoSEQ multiplex PCR; TCRdb's table is partial and in-frame only. The top ten clones hold approximately 20% of a sample with about 87,000 clones, 65% to 75% of them seen once. The sequenced sample consisted of PBMCs. Receptors originate from a man aged 25-40 years in good health and CMV-seropositive.

V gene TRBV5-1 combines with J gene TRBJ2-3; 13 bases are a match to TRBD2. The CDR3 has 17 amino acids. The germline V gene encodes CDR1 SGHRS and CDR2 YFSETQ. The junction had 6 bases not matched to a gene; V was cut back by 3 bases and J by 2 bases. DNA of the CDR3: TGCGCCAGCAGCTCTAGGACTAGCGGGGGAAACACAGATACGCAGTATTTT. This codes for CASSSRTSGGNTDTQYF. Together with reference TRBV5-1 and TRBJ2-3, the CDR3 gives the full variable domain: KAGVTQTPRYLIKTRGQQVTLSCSPISGHRSVSWYQQTPGQGLQFLFEYFSETQRNKGNFPGRFSGRQFSNSRSEMNVSTLELGDSALYLCASSSRTSGGNTDTQYFGPGTRLTVL.

This clone was found a few times. V is TRBV11-3 and J is TRBJ2-7; tentative D call: TRBD2 (7 bases). This CDR3 is built from 14 residues. V was trimmed by 3 bases and J by 5 bases, leaving 14 bases between them. Germline V gene lookup returns CDR1 SGHNT and CDR2 YENEEA. The CDR3 sequence is CASSLTAGADEQYF. The CDR3, as DNA: TGTGCCAGCAGCTTGACGGCGGGGGCCGACGAGCAGTACTTC.

V is TRBV7-8 and J is TRBJ1-1; D might be TRBD1 (5 bases). The CDR3 covers 14 residues. In germline, CDR1 is SGHVS, CDR2 FQNEAQ. V was trimmed by 2 bases and J by 4 bases, leaving 11 bases between them. CDR3 amino acids: CASSLSGGSTEAFF. The DNA for the CDR3 is TGTGCCAGCAGCTTATCGGGGGGTAGCACTGAAGCTTTCTTT.

The rearrangement links TRBV7-2 to TRBJ2-3, with 10 nucleotides matching TRBD2. Germline V gene lookup returns CDR1 SGHTA and CDR2 FQGNSA. The CDR3 is 14 residues long. The trim removed 4 bases at V and 4 bases at J, leaving 2 bases unmatched. The CDR3 sequence is CASSSGLASDTQYF. The CDR3, as DNA: TGTGCCAGCAGCTCGGGACTAGCGTCAGATACGCAGTATTTT. Full variable domain (missing parts from reference TRBV7-2 and TRBJ2-3): GAGVSQSPSNKVTEKGKDVELRCDPISGHTALYWYRQSLGQGLEFLIYFQGNSAPDKSGLPSDRFSAERTGGSVSTLTIQRTQQEDSAVYLCASSSGLASDTQYFGPGTRLTVL.

This clone showed up just a few times. The V gene is TRBV6-6, the J gene TRBJ2-1; D possibly corresponds to TRBD1 (6 bases). CDR3 size: 14 residues. Deletions cut 5 bases from V and 5 bases from J, with 13 bases between. CDR1 is MNHNY and CDR2 is SVGAGI in the germline V gene (reference sequence). The CDR3 protein is CASSPTGTNNEQFF. The CDR3, as DNA: TGTGCCAGCAGTCCAACCGGGACAAACAATGAGCAGTTCTTC.

This clone came up a few times. The chain joins TRBV15 to TRBJ1-2; 8 bases line up with TRBD1. CDR1 is LNHNV and CDR2 is YYDKDF in the germline V gene (reference sequence). CDR3 length: 13 amino acids. J lost 8 bases, V lost 4 bases, and 6 bases had no gene match. This CDR3 reads CATSIRTGTGYTF. The CDR3 DNA reads as TGTGCCACCAGCATCCGGACAGGGACAGGCTACACCTTC.

DNA for the CDR3: TGTGCTAGTGGTTTGCCCACTGGAGTCTATGGGGCCAACGTCCTGACTTTC. Its translation is CASGLPTGVYGANVLTF. V and J are TRBV12-5 and TRBJ2-6; no clear D gene. V shed 2 bases and J shed 3 bases, with 14 bases lying between them. The CDR3 extends over 17 amino acids. CDR1 is LGHNT, CDR2 FRNRAP, per germline.

V is TRBV9 and J is TRBJ1-4; D is unclear. Germline CDR1 and CDR2: SGDLS and YYNGEE. The CDR3 covers 12 residues. Trimming pared 4 bases from V and 4 bases from J, leaving 5 bases between. The CDR3 region is CASSPNNEKLFF. In nucleotides, the CDR3 is TGTGCCAGCAGCCCTAATAATGAAAAACTGTTTTTT.

This chain uses TRBV2 with TRBJ2-7; D may be TRBD1 (6 bases). Trimming took off 3 bases at V and 2 bases at J, with 11 bases between the two ends. The CDR3 is 14 amino acids. Germline V CDR1 and CDR2: SNHLY, FYNNEI. CDR3 DNA: TGTGCCAGCAGTGATCCCCACAGGGCCTACGAGCAGTACTTC. Amino acid sequence: CASSDPHRAYEQYF. Drawing the rest from reference TRBV2 and TRBJ2-7, the complete variable domain is EPEVTQTPSHQVTQMGQEVILRCVPISNHLYFYWYRQILGQKVEFLVSFYNNEISEKSEIFDDQFSVERPDGSNFTLKIRSTKLEDSAMYFCASSDPHRAYEQYFGPGTRLTVT.

A few counts support this clone. The chain carries TRBV7-9 and TRBJ1-1, with a tentative D call TRBD1 (5 bases). Germline-derived CDR1 and CDR2 are SEHNR and FQNEAQ (reference sequence). The CDR3 contains 16 residues. Trimming left V 1 base short and J 7 bases short, with 19 bases between. CDR3: CASSLGIPGRRVEAFF. The DNA for the CDR3 is TGTGCCAGCAGCTTAGGTATTCCAGGGAGGAGAGTTGAAGCTTTCTTT.

J is TRBJ2-7 and V is TRBV29-1, with TRBD1 matching 8 bases. The germline CDR1 and CDR2 sequences are SQVTM and ANQGSEA. V lost 5 bases and J lost 0; bases outside the gene matches: 3. This CDR3 region has 13 residues. CDR3 amino acids: CSVSGTGSYEQYF. The DNA for the CDR3 is TGCAGCGTTTCCGGGACAGGCTCCTACGAGCAGTACTTC.